A single sample gave rise to the 20 T cell receptor delta chains below, sequenced in a study of DNA immune sequencing with unique molecular identifiers. All 8 TRDV and 4 TRDJ genes were targeted in 32-plex amplification of genomic DNA. The library had 12-nucleotide UMIs introduced over around 3 barcoding cycles, then a second adapter PCR. TCRdb called clones anew from the multiplex PCR reads with CATT. There are under 6,000 delta-chain clones in the sample; approximately 10% occur only once, and 53% lies in the top ten. The sample comprised gamma-delta T cells enriched from blood buffy coat, or unenriched PBMCs (not recorded which). These receptors all stem from a human donor in good health.

This clone was picked up a small number of times. The protein held in TCRdb is that of a much larger clone and does not match this DNA's translation at residue 17, likely because of a read error; the protein shown is translated from the DNA. The chain employs TRDV2 and TRDJ3, with 8 bases matching TRDD3. From germline, CDR1 is GEAIGNYY and CDR2 EKD. This CDR3 region has 19 residues. CDR3: CACDNPLGANSWDTRQVFF. The CDR3 DNA follows: TGTGCCTGTGACAATCCACTGGGGGCAAACTCCTGGGACACCCGACAGGTGTTTTTC.

This clone has ten or more counts. The rearrangement joins TRDV1 to TRDJ1; 11 bases are a match to TRDD3. No J gene was available from TCRdb, and it was assigned here by a germline match of the DNA. Trimming at V came to 4 bases and at J to 6 bases, leaving 31 bases not matched to a gene. Looked up from germline, CDR1 is TSWWSYY and CDR2 is QGS. There are 23 residues in the CDR3. CDR3 DNA sequence: TGTGCTCTTGGGGCTCGCCTTCCCTACTTCCTATACCCATGGGGGATACGGAGAAATAAACTCATCTTT. This translates into CALGARLPYFLYPWGIRRNKLIF.

A word on this clone: A far larger clone is off by one base, so a read error is likely. The rearrangement joins TRDV1 to TRDJ1; 7 bases line up with TRDD3. Here the J gene was assigned by germline matching of the DNA, as TCRdb has none. From germline, CDR1 is TSWWSYY and CDR2 QGS. With 4 bases clipped from V and 4 bases from J, the junction kept 45 bases outside the gene matches. CDR3 length equals 27 residues. The CDR3 bases are TGTGCTCTTGGGGTGGATTCCTTGTACCTACGCCGCTACTGGGGATCAAGCGAGGGAGCCGCGATCGATAAACTCATCTTT. The encoded protein is CALGVDSLYLRRYWGSSEGAAIDKLIF.

Worth noting for this clone: TCRdb's protein, taken from a much larger clone, differs from this DNA's translation at residue 4, likely owing to a read error; the protein displayed comes from the DNA. The chain carries TRDV2 and TRDJ3; D uncertain. This CDR3 is built from 20 residues. The germline CDR1 and CDR2 sequences are GEAIGNYY and EKD. DNA for the CDR3: TGTGCCTGTGGCACCTTGGGAACCACGAACGGCTCCTGGGACACCCGACAGATGTTTTTC. The encoded protein is CACGTLGTTNGSWDTRQMFF.

Of note for this clone: TCRdb's entry gives the protein of a much larger clone, which mismatches this DNA's translation at residue 9, likely from a read error; the protein reported here is translated from the DNA. The rearrangement links TRDV2 to TRDJ1, with 8 bases matching TRDD3. The CDR3 totals 18 residues. Unmatched junction bases numbered 15, after V lost 0 bases and J lost 4 bases. Germline V CDR1 and CDR2: GEAIGNYY, EKD. The CDR3 DNA reads TGTGCCTGTGACACCGTAGGCCCTTCTGGGGGACTGATCGATAAACTCATCTTT. Amino acids: CACDTVGPSGGLIDKLIF.

This clone was found many times. This probably arose from a read error, given a far larger clone one base away. Distinct nucleotide sequences in the sample also encode this CDR3. This chain links TRDV2 with TRDJ1; 9 nucleotides line up with TRDD3. V trimming: 1 base; J trimming: 0 bases; junction bases outside the gene matches: 8. The CDR3 totals 17 residues. Germline lookup yields CDR1 GEAIGNYY and CDR2 EKD. This CDR3 reads CACDTLGDGKYTDKLIF. The CDR3 coding sequence is TGTGCCTGTGACACTCTGGGGGATGGAAAATACACCGATAAACTCATCTTT.

This clone has only a few counts. V usage is TRDV1 and J usage is TRDJ1; 11 nucleotides line up with TRDD3. The V segment lost 3 bases and the J segment 2 bases; nucleotides outside the gene matches: 20. Germline assignment: CDR1 TSWWSYY and CDR2 QGS. The CDR3 sequence is 21 residues long. The CDR3 sequence is CALGEQHLPTWGIRETDKLIF. The CDR3 DNA follows: TGTGCTCTTGGGGAGCAGCACCTTCCTACGTGGGGGATACGCGAGACCGATAAACTCATCTTT.

This clone was seen more than once but under ten times. The chain links TRDV1 to TRDJ1; TRDD2 might be the D (5 bases). The V end was cut by 2 bases, the J end by 0 bases, with 28 bases between. Germline V CDR1 and CDR2: TSWWSYY, QGS. This CDR3 contains 21 residues. The CDR3 DNA is TGTGCTCTTGGGGAAGGTCCTTCGAAGGTGGGTACTGTATGGCACACCGATAAACTCATCTTT. Translating gives CALGEGPSKVGTVWHTDKLIF.

On this clone: The likely explanation is a read error, given a far larger clone one base away. The same CDR3 is also encoded by other DNA sequences in this sample. V usage is TRDV2 and J usage is TRDJ1; TRDD3 matches 9 bases. The germline CDR1 and CDR2 sequences are GEAIGNYY and EKD. The CDR3 consists of 16 residues. DNA of the CDR3: TGTGCCTGCGACACCCTTACTGGGGGAGACACCGATAAACTCATCTTT. It encodes CACDTLTGGDTDKLIF.

In the case of this clone: It differs at one base from a far larger clone, so likely a read error. The CDR3: CALGKIGNSLNWGIGGGYRRRGYTDKLIF. The CDR3 region has the DNA TGTGCTCTTGGGAAAATAGGCAATAGCTTGAACTGGGGGATAGGAGGAGGATACCGTCGACGGGGGTACACCGATAAACTCATCTTT. The chain couples TRDV1 to TRDJ1; TRDD3 matches at 11 bases. The J gene was not available in TCRdb and was assigned here by matching the DNA to germline segments. CDR3 size: 29 residues. V shed 5 bases and J 0 bases; nucleotides not matched to a gene: 44. Germline V gene lookup returns CDR1 TSWWSYY and CDR2 QGS.

There are a few counts of this clone. A clone one base away is much larger, so this may be a read error. Additional DNA sequences in this sample encode the identical CDR3. The chain couples TRDV2 to TRDJ1; 7 positions agree with TRDD3. Per germline, CDR1 GEAIGNYY and CDR2 EKD. CDR3 length equals 20 residues. CDR3 in DNA: TGTGCCTGTGACACTGTACTGGGGCCCTCAGCCCGAGGTACCGCCGATAAACTTATCTTT. Its translation is CACDTVLGPSARGTADKLIF.

This clone was picked up a small number of times. This probably arose from a read error, given a far larger clone one base away. This sample includes further DNA sequences coding for the same CDR3. J is TRDJ1 and V is TRDV2; 8 nucleotides agree with TRDD3. CDR3 length equals 18 residues. CDR1 and CDR2 (germline): GEAIGNYY, EKD. The ends lost 0 bases at V and 2 bases at J; junction bases unmatched: 13. CDR3 sequence (DNA): TGTGCCTGTGACACCGTAAAACTAGGGGATACTGGGACCGATAAACTCATCTTT. Its translation: CACDTVKLGDTGTDKLIF.

In its sample, this clone was seen once. The V call is TRDV1, the J call TRDJ1; 13 nucleotides line up with TRDD3. The J gene, absent from TCRdb, was called here by matching the DNA to germline. The V and J ends lost 3 bases and 2 bases, in that order; junction bases with no gene match: 21. Germline V gives CDR1 TSWWSYY, CDR2 QGS. The CDR3 covers 22 residues. The CDR3 loop reads CALGDPSYEFDWGIRETDKLIF. The CDR3 coding sequence is TGTGCTCTTGGGGACCCTTCCTACGAATTTGACTGGGGGATACGCGAAACCGATAAACTCATCTTT.

With regard to this clone: This is likely an artifact of a read error, given a far larger clone one base away. The J gene is TRDJ1, the V gene TRAV14/DV4, with D possibly TRDD2 on 7 matching bases. The J gene, absent from TCRdb, was called here by matching the DNA to germline. In germline, CDR1 is TSDPSYG, CDR2 QGSYDQQN (reference sequence). The CDR3 has 27 residues. V was cut by 0 bases and J by 0 bases, with 44 bases left in between. The CDR3: CAMREGLIVPTKDPVVRILRYTDKLIF. For the CDR3, the DNA is TGTGCAATGAGAGAGGGCCTCATAGTTCCTACGAAAGATCCCGTGGTCCGGATACTCCGTTACACCGATAAACTCATCTTT.

Comment on this clone: This is likely an artifact of a read error, given a far larger clone one base away. This CDR3 is also generated by other DNA sequences in the sample. The chain couples TRDV2 to TRDJ1; 11 bases are a match to TRDD3. The V gene's germline CDR1 is GEAIGNYY and CDR2 EKD. This CDR3 has 17 residues. CDR3 in DNA: TGTGCTTGTGACTCGCTGATGGGGGATACGGACACCGATAAACTCATCTTT. Protein: CACDSLMGDTDTDKLIF.

This clone was counted at least ten times. The sample contains more than one DNA sequence encoding this CDR3. This chain uses TRAV38-2/DV8 with TRDJ1, with TRDD3 identical over 8 bases. Germline V gene data show CDR1 as TSESDYY and CDR2 as QEAYKQQN. Trimming at V came to 5 bases and at J to 2 bases, leaving 23 bases not matched to a gene. CDR3 length equals 20 residues. CDR3 sequence reads: CAYSSSRLGAQTVETDKLIF. In DNA form, the CDR3 reads TGTGCTTATAGTTCGTCCCGACTGGGGGCCCAAACCGTAGAAACCGATAAACTCATCTTT.

In the case of this clone: This likely came from a read error, as a far larger clone is one base away. Other DNA sequences from this sample encode an identical CDR3 as well. The chain has TRDV3 and TRDJ1, with TRDD3 matching 11 bases. CDR3 length equals 16 residues. Germline CDR1 and CDR2: TVYSNPD and GDNSRS (reference sequence). Unmatched junction bases numbered 13, after V lost 3 bases and J lost 4 bases. In DNA form, the CDR3 reads TGTGCCTTCACGGGGCCTGGGGGATACAGCCTCGATAAACTCATCTTT. This encodes CAFTGPGGYSLDKLIF.

This clone was counted a few times. It differs at one base from a far larger clone, so likely a read error. The sample has other DNA sequences that encode this CDR3 too. V and J are TRDV2 and TRDJ3; a weak D match, TRDD3 (5 bases). Trimming took 3 bases from V and 4 from J, leaving 12 bases between them. CDR1 is GEAIGNYY and CDR2 is EKD in the germline V gene. This CDR3 spans 16 amino acids. This CDR3 is CACDARGIWDTRQMFF. The CDR3 bases are TGTGCCTGTGACGCCCGTGGGATTTGGGACACCCGACAGATGTTTTTC.

This clone came up a few times. This likely came from a read error, as a far larger clone is one base away. This specimen includes other DNA sequences encoding the same CDR3. This chain joins TRDV2 and TRDJ1; 9 bases are a match to TRDD3. There are 16 residues in the CDR3. Germline CDR1 GEAIGNYY, CDR2 EKD. This CDR3 reads CACDSVLGEYTDKLIF. The CDR3 DNA follows: TGTGCATGTGACTCCGTACTGGGGGAGTACACCGATAAACTCATCTTT.

This clone was recorded a few times. Given a much more abundant clone one base away, this may be a read error. The chain has TRDV2 and TRDJ3; 8 bases match TRDD3. After removal of 3 bases from V and 0 bases from J, the junction contained 9 bases not matched to a gene. The V gene's germline CDR1 is GEAIGNYY and CDR2 EKD. The CDR3 runs to 19 residues. The CDR3 DNA reads TGTGCCTGTGACGTACTGGGGGGTGGCAGCTCCTGGGACACCCGACAGATGTTTTTC. Encoded protein: CACDVLGGGSSWDTRQMFF.